This TCR beta chain was profiled in a study of blood T cell repertoires in COVID-19. Study at large: Acute and convalescent COVID-19 samples came from the United States, Italy and Spain.

Germline assignment: CDR1 SGHNT and CDR2 YYREEE (reference sequence). The CDR3 loop spans 15 amino acids. The V gene end was trimmed by 5 bases and the J gene end by 6 bases; junction bases not matched to a gene: 10. Original data processing: By means of reference gene primer amplification, nucleated cell counts were estimated. Measured with immunoSEQ multiplex PCR; TCRdb has only the in-frame clones, and not every one. The DNA gave D and trimming, while V, J and clone size come from that table. The sample includes some 28,000 clones, over 75% of them seen just once. J is TRBJ2-2 and V is TRBV5-4; 7 bases are shared with TRBD1. The origin of this receptor is a man between 65 and 79 years old with active COVID-19. Source material: peripheral blood. The CDR3 sequence is CASRSTGSISGELFF. Here the CDR3 DNA reads TGTGCCAGCAGGTCGACAGGGTCGATATCCGGGGAGCTGTTTTTT.